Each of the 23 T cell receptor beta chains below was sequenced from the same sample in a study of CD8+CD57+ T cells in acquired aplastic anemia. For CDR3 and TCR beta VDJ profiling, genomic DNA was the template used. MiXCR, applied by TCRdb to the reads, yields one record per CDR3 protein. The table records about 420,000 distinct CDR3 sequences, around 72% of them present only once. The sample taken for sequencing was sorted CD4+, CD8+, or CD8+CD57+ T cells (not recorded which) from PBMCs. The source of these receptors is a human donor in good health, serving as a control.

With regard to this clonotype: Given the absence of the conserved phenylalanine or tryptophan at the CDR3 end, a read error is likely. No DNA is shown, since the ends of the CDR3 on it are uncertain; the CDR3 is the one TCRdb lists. Here the CDR3 reads CATSETRKTGSLVFGE. The chain employs TRBV24-1 and TRBJ2-2; the table names TRBD1, a call not compared with the DNA. The CDR3 extends over 16 residues, inclusive of both ends. Germline V lookup: CDR1 KGHDR, CDR2 SFDVKD.

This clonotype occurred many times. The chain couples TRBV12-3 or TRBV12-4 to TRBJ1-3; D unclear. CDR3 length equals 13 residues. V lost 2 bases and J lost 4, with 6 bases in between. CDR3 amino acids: CASSLTSGNTIYF. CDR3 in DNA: TGTGCCAGCAGTTTAACCTCCGGAAACACCATATATTTT.

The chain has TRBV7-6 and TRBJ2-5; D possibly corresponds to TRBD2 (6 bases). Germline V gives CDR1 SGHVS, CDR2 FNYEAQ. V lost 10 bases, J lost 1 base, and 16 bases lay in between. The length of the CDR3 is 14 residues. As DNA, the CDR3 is TGTGCCACCGAGGTGGGGGGTCCCCAAGAGACCCAGTACTTC. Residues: CATEVGGPQETQYF.

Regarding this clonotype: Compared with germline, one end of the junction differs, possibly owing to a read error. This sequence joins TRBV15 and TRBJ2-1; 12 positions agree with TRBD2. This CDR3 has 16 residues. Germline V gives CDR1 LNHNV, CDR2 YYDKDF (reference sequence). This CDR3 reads CASSSGLAGSYNEQFF. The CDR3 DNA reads TGTGCCAGCAGCTCCGGACTAGCGGGGTCCTACAATGAGCAGTTCTTC.

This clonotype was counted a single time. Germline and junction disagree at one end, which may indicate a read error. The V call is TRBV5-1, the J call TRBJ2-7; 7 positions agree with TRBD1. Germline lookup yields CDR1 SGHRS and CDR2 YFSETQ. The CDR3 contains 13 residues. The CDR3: CASSFPGQLTQHF. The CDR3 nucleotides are TGCGCCAGCAGCTTCCCGGGACAGCTAACTCAGCACTTC.

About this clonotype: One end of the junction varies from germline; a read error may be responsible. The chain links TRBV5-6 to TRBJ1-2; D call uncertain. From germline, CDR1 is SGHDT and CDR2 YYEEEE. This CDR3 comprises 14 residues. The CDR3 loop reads CVSSLRTGVGGYTF. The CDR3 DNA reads TGTGTCAGCAGCTTGCGGACCGGGGTCGGGGGCTACACCTTC.

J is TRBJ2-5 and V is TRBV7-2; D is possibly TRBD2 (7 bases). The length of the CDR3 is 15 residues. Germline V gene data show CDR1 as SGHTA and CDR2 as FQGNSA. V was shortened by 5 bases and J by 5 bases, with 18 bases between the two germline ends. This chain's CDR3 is CASSLERGGSETQYF. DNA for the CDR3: TGTGCCAGCAGCCTCGAGAGGGGGGGGAGCGAGACCCAGTACTTC.

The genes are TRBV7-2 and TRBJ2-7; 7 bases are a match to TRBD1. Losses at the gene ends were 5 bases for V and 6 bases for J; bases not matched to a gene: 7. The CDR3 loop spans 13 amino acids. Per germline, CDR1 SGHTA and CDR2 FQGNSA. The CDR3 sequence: CASSEGAGVEQYF. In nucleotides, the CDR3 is TGTGCCAGCAGCGAGGGGGCAGGGGTCGAGCAGTACTTC.

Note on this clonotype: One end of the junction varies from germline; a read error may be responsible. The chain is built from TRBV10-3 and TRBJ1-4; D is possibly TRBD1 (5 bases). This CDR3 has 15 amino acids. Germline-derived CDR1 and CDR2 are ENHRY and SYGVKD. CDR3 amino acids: CAISGDLSWHENLVF. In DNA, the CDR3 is TGTGCCATCAGTGGGGACCTGAGTTGGCACGAAAACTTGGTTTTT.

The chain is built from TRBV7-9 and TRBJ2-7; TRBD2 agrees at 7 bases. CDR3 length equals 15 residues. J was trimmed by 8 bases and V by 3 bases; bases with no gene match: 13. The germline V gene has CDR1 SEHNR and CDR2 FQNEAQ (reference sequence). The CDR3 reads CASSFVGGGNTKQYF. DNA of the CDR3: TGTGCCAGCAGCTTTGTGGGGGGGGGAAACACCAAGCAGTACTTC.

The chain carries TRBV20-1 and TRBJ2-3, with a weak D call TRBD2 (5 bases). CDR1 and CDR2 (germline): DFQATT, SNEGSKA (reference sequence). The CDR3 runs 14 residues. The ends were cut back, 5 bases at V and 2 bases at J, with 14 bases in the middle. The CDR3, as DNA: TGCAGTGCTCCCTTCCGGGGAACCACAGATACGCAGTATTTT. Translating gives CSAPFRGTTDTQYF.

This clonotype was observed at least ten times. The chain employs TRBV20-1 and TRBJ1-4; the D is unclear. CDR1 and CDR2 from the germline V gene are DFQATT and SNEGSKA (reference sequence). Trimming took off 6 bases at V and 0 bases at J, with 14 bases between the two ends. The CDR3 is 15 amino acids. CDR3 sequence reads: CSAQAAGTTNEKLFF. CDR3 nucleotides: TGCAGTGCGCAGGCCGCGGGAACAACTAATGAAAAACTGTTTTTT.

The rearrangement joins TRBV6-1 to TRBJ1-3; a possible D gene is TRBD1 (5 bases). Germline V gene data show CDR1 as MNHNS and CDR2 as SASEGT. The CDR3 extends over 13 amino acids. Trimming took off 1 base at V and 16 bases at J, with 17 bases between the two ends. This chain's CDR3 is CASSEGEGRRGYF. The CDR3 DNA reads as TGTGCCAGCAGTGAAGGAGAAGGACGTCGGGGGTATTTT.

CDR3 coding DNA: TGTGCCAGCAGCTCCGGACAGGGTTCACCCCTCCACTTT. It encodes CASSSGQGSPLHF. This chain joins TRBV5-4 and TRBJ1-6, with TRBD1 matching over 8 bases. Germline V gene lookup returns CDR1 SGHNT and CDR2 YYREEE (reference sequence). The ends lost 3 bases at V and 9 bases at J; junction bases unmatched: 2. This CDR3 contains 13 residues.

This CDR3 reads CASNRDYSYEQYF. DNA for the CDR3: TGTGCCAGCAACCGGGACTACTCCTACGAGCAGTACTTC. The V and J genes are TRBV2 and TRBJ2-7, with 7 bases that match TRBD2. Looked up from germline, CDR1 is SNHLY and CDR2 is FYNNEI. The V and J ends lost 7 bases and 0 bases, in that order; junction bases with no gene match: 3. CDR3 size: 13 residues.

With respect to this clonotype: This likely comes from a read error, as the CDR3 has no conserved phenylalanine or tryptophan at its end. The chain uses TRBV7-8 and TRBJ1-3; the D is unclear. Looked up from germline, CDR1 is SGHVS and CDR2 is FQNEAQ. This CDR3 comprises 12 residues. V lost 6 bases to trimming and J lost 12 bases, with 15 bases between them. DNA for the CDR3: TGTGCCAGCAGAAGCAAGGGCAGCAGCATATATTCT. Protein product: CASRSKGSSIYS.

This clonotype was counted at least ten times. The CDR3 coding sequence is TGTGCCAGCAGTCCGTTGGTAGCGCCTGAAGCTTTCTTT. It codes for CASSPLVAPEAFF. The genes are TRBV6-2 or TRBV6-3 and TRBJ1-1; D is ambiguous. Trimming took 5 bases from V and 6 from J, leaving 13 bases between them. The germline gives CDR1 MNHEY, CDR2 SVGEGT. The CDR3 is 13 amino acids.

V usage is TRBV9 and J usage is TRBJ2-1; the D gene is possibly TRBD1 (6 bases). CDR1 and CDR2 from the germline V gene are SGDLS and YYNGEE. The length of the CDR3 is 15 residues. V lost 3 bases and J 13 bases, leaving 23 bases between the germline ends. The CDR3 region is CASSGGPQNSPLQFF. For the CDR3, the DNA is TGTGCCAGCAGCGGGGGGCCGCAAAATTCACCCCTCCAGTTCTTC.

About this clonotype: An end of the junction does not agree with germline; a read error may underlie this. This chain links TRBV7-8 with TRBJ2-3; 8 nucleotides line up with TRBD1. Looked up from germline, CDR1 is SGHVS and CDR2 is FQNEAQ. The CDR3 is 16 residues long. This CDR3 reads CASSGYRGSTSETQYF. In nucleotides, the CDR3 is TGTGCCAGCAGTGGTTACAGGGGGAGTACCTCAGAAACGCAGTATTTT.

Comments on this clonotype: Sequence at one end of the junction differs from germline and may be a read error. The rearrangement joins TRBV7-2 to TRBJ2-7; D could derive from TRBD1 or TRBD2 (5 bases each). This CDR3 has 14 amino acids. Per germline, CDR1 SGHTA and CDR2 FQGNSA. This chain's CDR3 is CASSRGRFRLHQRF. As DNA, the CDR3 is TGTGCCAGCAGCCGGGGCAGATTTCGGCTACACCAGCGCTTC. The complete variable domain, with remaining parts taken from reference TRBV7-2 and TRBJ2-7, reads GAGVSQSPSNKVTEKGKDVELRCDPISGHTALYWYRQSLGQGLEFLIYFQGNSAPDKSGLPSDRFSAERTGGSVSTLTIQRTQQEDSAVYLCASSRGRFRLHQRFGPGTRLTVT.

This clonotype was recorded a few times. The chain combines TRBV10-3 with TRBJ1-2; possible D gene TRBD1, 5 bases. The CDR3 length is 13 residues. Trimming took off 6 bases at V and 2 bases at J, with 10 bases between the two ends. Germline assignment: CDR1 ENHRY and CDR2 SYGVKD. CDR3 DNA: TGTGCCATCAGGCTACAGGAGAACTATGGCTACACCTTC. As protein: CAIRLQENYGYTF.

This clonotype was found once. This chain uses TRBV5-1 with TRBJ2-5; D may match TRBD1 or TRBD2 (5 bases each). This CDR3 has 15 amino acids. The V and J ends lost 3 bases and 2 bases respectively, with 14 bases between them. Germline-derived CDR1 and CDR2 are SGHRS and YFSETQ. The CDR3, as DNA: TGCGCCAGCAGCTCTGAGGGGCAGAAACAAGAGACCCAGTACTTC. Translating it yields CASSSEGQKQETQYF. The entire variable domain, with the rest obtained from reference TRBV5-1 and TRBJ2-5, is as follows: KAGVTQTPRYLIKTRGQQVTLSCSPISGHRSVSWYQQTPGQGLQFLFEYFSETQRNKGNFPGRFSGRQFSNSRSEMNVSTLELGDSALYLCASSSEGQKQETQYFGPGTRLLVL.

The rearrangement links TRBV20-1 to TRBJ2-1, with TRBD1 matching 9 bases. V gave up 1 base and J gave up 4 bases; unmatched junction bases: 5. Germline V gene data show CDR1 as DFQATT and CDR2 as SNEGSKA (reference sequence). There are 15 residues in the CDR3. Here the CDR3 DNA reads TGCAGTGCTAGAGCAACAGGGGGCCTATACAATGAGCAGTTCTTC. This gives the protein CSARATGGLYNEQFF.